This T cell receptor beta chain originates from a study of blood T cell repertoires in COVID-19 (TCRdb year 2020). In terms of the full investigation: The collaborator samples originated in the United States, Italy and Spain and spanned the acute and convalescent phases of COVID-19. The prospective study material was composed of cDNA or gDNA derived from T cells, B-cell-depleted T cells, or PBMCs. The dataset comprised deeply sampled blood TCRbeta repertoires from subjects exposed to, actively infected with, or recovered from COVID-19. The repertoires were released in a freely available public database meant as a resource for research on the immune response to SARS-CoV-2. Samples were obtained from the ongoing ImmuneRACE study (first 160 participants) and from 1,254 subjects provided by 6 global collaborators. The sample metadata nearly always contained a de-identified subject ID, COVID-19 status, age in years and sex. Where available, HLA class I and class II types were obtained from metadata supplied by the sample provider rather than from assay-based typing.

This clone was detected once. This receptor's antigen is unknown. No quality values exist for individual bases; no much larger clone is one base distant. At one collaborating source in Seattle, patients were enrolled during active infection and were followed longitudinally through the course of disease. Each collaborating institution followed its own protocols to collect whole blood in K2EDTA tubes. For TCRbeta analysis, collaborator samples were shipped as frozen whole blood, as isolated PBMCs, or as DNA extracted from either sample type. TCRbeta CDR3 regions were amplified from genomic DNA using the immunoSEQ Assay, a bias-controlled multiplex PCR. Regarding the original processing steps: The number of nucleated cells in each sample was estimated from the amplification of reference gene primers within the assay. Sequence reads were collapsed and filtered to measure the absolute abundance of every unique TCRbeta CDR3 rearrangement. For each sample, productive Simpson clonality was calculated as the square root of Simpson's diversity index across productive rearrangements. TCRdb took this table from immuneACCESS and kept in-frame rearrangements with V and J called. Such tables lack part of the clones; where checked against another copy, unresolved V genes explain under half of the gap, and the rest is unexplained. Clone size and V and J calls were adopted from that table, with D and trimming inferred from the DNA. The sample table shows roughly 100,000 clones, and 80% to 95% are seen once. Jointly, the top ten make up 1.5% to 2.5% of the sample.

Reading the germline V gene (reference sequence) gives CDR1 DFQATT and CDR2 SNEGSKA. CDR3 length: 16 amino acids, cysteine to phenylalanine. This entry keeps only the CDR3 DNA: 48 bases, framed from base 1. Trimming leaves V shorter by 3 bases and J shorter by 0 bases, with the junction holding 5 bases beyond the gene matches. On the study overall, not on this receptor specifically: The amount of clinical and demographic metadata varied by source and participant and was provided uncurated.

The clonotype originates from a woman in her 50s with COVID-19, enrolled during active disease. The sample taken for sequencing was peripheral blood. The chain uses TRBV20-1 and TRBJ2-3, and 11 junction bases match TRBD2. The nucleotide sequence is TGCAGTGCTAGTCCTAGCGGGGGGCCTAGCACAGATACGCAGTATTTT. Its product reads: CSASPSGGPSTDTQYF.